This passage covers 11 T cell receptor beta chains from one sample sequenced in a study of T cell clonality in common variable immunodeficiency. Using immunoSEQ multiplex PCR, the repertoire was profiled, and TCRdb retains in-frame clones only, with some absent. Altogether about 64,000 clones were found in the sample, and no singletons occur. Sequencing was carried out using peripheral blood mononuclear cells. The source of these receptors is a person aged 18 to 70 in good health.

This clone occurred many times. The read falls 3 residues short of the CDR3 end, and the missing part is taken from the germline J gene. The rearrangement joins TRBV5-1 to TRBJ1-1; no reliable D call. Germline lookup yields CDR1 SGHRS and CDR2 YFSETQ. The V end lost 0 bases, the J end lost 1 base, and 7 bases lay between the germline ends. This CDR3 is built from 14 residues. The sequenced CDR3 bases are TGCGCCAGCAGCTTGGAAGGGCCGAACACTGAA. Its translation is CASSLEGPNTE. In full, the CDR3 is CASSLEGPNTEAFF.

This clone appeared many times. The chain's CDR3 is CASSLASGNTIYF. The covered CDR3 bases are TGTGCCAGCAGCTTAGCTAGTGGAAACACC. The chain couples TRBV7-6 to TRBJ1-3; D not certain. The read is 3 residues too short to cover the CDR3 end, so that end is filled in from the germline J gene. Trimming pared 0 bases from V and 3 bases from J, leaving 3 bases between. CDR1 and CDR2 from the germline V gene are SGHVS and FNYEAQ. The CDR3 consists of 13 residues.

This clone has at least ten counts. This CDR3 is CASSAYHRALQETQYF. CDR3 DNA (partial): TGTGCCAGCAGTGCATATCACAGGGCCTTGCAAGAGACC. V gene TRBV6-1 combines with J gene TRBJ2-5; a possible D gene is TRBD1 (6 bases). With the read ending 3 residues before the CDR3 end, the germline J gene is used to fill in that end. The CDR3 sequence is 16 residues long. The V end was cut by 4 bases, the J end by 2 bases, with 17 bases between. The germline CDR1 and CDR2 sequences are MNHNS and SASEGT.

This clone was detected ten times or more. The read terminates 3 residues ahead of where the CDR3 ends, so the germline J gene completes it. The chain carries TRBV19 and TRBJ1-4; 8 bases are shared with TRBD1. The germline CDR1 and CDR2 sequences are LNHDA and SQIVND (reference sequence). The CDR3 totals 13 residues. The junction had 6 bases not matched to a gene; V was cut back by 10 bases and J by 5 bases. The CDR3: CAKTGDRNEKLFF. The sequenced part of the CDR3 DNA is TGTGCCAAGACAGGGGATCGGAATGAAAAA.

This clone was seen at least ten times. The CDR3 end lies 3 residues beyond the end of the read and is filled in from the germline J gene. This rearrangement joins TRBV2 to TRBJ1-2, with TRBD1 matching over 7 bases. This CDR3 is 15 amino acids long. In germline, CDR1 is SNHLY, CDR2 FYNNEI. CDR3: CASSEPEMEGACYTF. The sequenced part of the CDR3 DNA is TGTGCCAGCAGTGAACCCGAGATGGAGGGGGCGTGC.

This clone was counted many times. The CDR3 end is not reached by the read, which stops 3 residues before it; the germline J gene fills it in. This chain connects TRBV9 to TRBJ2-7, with 7 bases that match TRBD1. Germline trimming cut 4 bases from V and 3 bases from J; bases unmatched to any gene: 4. This CDR3 region has 13 residues. Germline V gives CDR1 SGDLS, CDR2 YYNGEE. The CDR3 is CASSPGQNYEQYF. The part of the CDR3 DNA that was read is TGTGCCAGCAGCCCGGGACAGAACTACGAG. Variable domain in full (rest from reference TRBV9 and TRBJ2-7): DSGVTQTPKHLITATGQRVTLRCSPRSGDLSVYWYQQSLDQGLQFLIQYYNGEERAKGNILERFSAQQFPDLHSELNLSSLELGDSALYFCASSPGQNYEQYFGPGTRLTVT.

This clone was counted at least ten times. The read ends 3 residues early relative to the CDR3; the germline J gene fills the gap. V is TRBV29-1 and J is TRBJ1-3; D call uncertain. The CDR3 contains 16 residues. Germline lookup yields CDR1 SQVTM and CDR2 ANQGSEA. With 6 bases removed from V and 0 bases from J, the gap between germline ends came to 18 bases. This chain's CDR3 is CSVLVVGPSSGNTIYF. CDR3 DNA (partial): TGCAGCGTCCTGGTAGTAGGGCCGTCCTCTGGAAACACC.

This clone has at least ten counts. With the read ending 3 residues before the CDR3 end, the germline J gene is used to fill in that end. The V and J genes are TRBV5-1 and TRBJ1-1, with a tentative D call TRBD1 (5 bases). The V end lost 0 bases, the J end lost 5 bases, and 14 bases lay between the germline ends. CDR1 and CDR2 from the germline V gene are SGHRS and YFSETQ. The CDR3 spans 15 residues. The CDR3 DNA, read in part, is TGCGCCAGCAGCTTGGATGGCTTCAGGGAAACTGAA. It codes for CASSLDGFRETE. The full CDR3 protein is CASSLDGFRETEAFF.

This clone was seen many times. Read sequence stops 3 residues before the CDR3 end, and the germline J gene provides the missing end. J is TRBJ2-1 and V is TRBV2, with 11 bases aligning to TRBD2. This CDR3 contains 17 residues. V shed 3 bases and J 5 bases; nucleotides not matched to a gene: 9. Per the germline V gene, CDR1 is SNHLY and CDR2 is FYNNEI. CDR3 loop: CASSESTSGGQNNEQFF. CDR3 DNA, as far as it was read: TGTGCCAGCAGTGAGTCAACTAGCGGGGGTCAAAACAATGAG.

This clone was counted ten times or more. The read finishes 3 residues shy of the CDR3 end, and the germline J gene is used to complete it. The chain employs TRBV14 and TRBJ2-1, with D unclear. Trimming took 4 bases from V and 8 from J, leaving 6 bases between them. Germline V gene sequence: CDR1 SGHDN, CDR2 FVKESK. The CDR3 sequence is 11 residues long. CDR3 residues: CASSLHHEQFF. Incomplete CDR3 DNA: TGTGCCAGCAGCCTACACCATGAG.

The table lists this clone with many counts. This CDR3 reads CASSLGGWGRETQYF. CDR3 DNA (partial): TGTGCCAGCAGCTTAGGAGGTTGGGGCCGAGAGACC. J is TRBJ2-5 and V is TRBV7-8; D might be TRBD1 (5 bases). The CDR3 end lies 3 residues beyond the end of the read and is filled in from the germline J gene. This CDR3 is built from 15 residues. V dropped 1 base and J dropped 4 bases, with 13 bases sitting between them. CDR1 and CDR2 from the germline V gene are SGHVS and FQNEAQ.